This T cell receptor (beta chain) is from a study of blood T cell repertoires in COVID-19. Looking at the study overall: Researchers got acute and convalescent COVID-19 samples from the United States, Italy and Spain. The cDNA or gDNA used as material had been derived from T cells, B-cell-depleted T cells, or PBMCs.

How the authors handled the data: Nucleated cell counts were estimated from reference gene primer amplification. Profiled with immunoSEQ multiplex PCR; TCRdb holds only in-frame clones, not every one. Clonal size and the V and J genes are those of that table, whereas D and trimming came from the DNA. Of about 230,000 clones listed, around 82% are singletons. The CDR3 spans 12 residues. Trimming removed 7 bases from V and 6 bases from J, with 11 bases in between. Sequences were obtained from peripheral blood. The TCR was taken from a man aged 35 to 55 with active or convalescent COVID-19. V and J are TRBV12-3 or TRBV12-4 and TRBJ2-3, with D unresolved. The CDR3 nucleotides read TGTGCCAGCACGGGTAACGTGGATACGCAGTATTTT. This gives the protein CASTGNVDTQYF.